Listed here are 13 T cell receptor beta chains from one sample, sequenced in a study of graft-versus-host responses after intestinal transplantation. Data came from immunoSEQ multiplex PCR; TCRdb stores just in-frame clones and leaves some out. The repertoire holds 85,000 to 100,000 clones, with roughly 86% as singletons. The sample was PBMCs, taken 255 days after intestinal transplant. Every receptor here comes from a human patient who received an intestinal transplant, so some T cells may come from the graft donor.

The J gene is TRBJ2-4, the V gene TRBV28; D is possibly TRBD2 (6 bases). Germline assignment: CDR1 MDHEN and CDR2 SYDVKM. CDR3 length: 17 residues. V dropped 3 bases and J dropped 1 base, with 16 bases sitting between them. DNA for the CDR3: TGTGCCAGCAGTTTTAGTTGGGGAGGACGGGCCAAAAACATTCAGTACTTC. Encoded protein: CASSFSWGGRAKNIQYF. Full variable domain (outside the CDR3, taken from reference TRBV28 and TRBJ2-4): DVKVTQSSRYLVKRTGEKVFLECVQDMDHENMFWYRQDPGLGLRLIYFSYDVKMKEKGDIPEGYSVSREKKERFSLILESASTNQTSMYLCASSFSWGGRAKNIQYFGAGTRLSVL.

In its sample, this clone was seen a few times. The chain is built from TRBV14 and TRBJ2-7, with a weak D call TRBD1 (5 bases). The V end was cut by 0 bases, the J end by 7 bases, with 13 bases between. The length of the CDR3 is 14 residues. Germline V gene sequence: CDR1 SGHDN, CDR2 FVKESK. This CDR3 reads CASSQDLRVREQYF. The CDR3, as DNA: TGTGCCAGCAGCCAAGATCTCAGGGTCAGAGAGCAGTACTTC. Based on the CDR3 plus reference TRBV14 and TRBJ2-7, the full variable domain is EAGVTQFPSHSVIEKGQTVTLRCDPISGHDNLYWYRRVMGKEIKFLLHFVKESKQDESGMPNNRFLAERTGGTYSTLKVQPAELEDSGVYFCASSQDLRVREQYFGPGTRLTVT.

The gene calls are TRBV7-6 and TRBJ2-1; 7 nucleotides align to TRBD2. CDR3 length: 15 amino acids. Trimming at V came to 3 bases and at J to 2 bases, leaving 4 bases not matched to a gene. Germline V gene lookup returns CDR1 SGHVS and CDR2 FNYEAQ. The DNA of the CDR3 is TGTGCCAGCAGCTTGGGAGGGAACCCCTACAATGAGCAGTTCTTC. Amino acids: CASSLGGNPYNEQFF.

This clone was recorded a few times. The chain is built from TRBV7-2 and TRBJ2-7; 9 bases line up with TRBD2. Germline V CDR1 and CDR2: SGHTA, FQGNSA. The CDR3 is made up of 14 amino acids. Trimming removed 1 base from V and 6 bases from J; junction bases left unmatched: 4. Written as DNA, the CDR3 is TGTGCCAGCAGCTTAGTAGCGGGGGCCCGCGAGCAGTACGTC. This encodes CASSLVAGAREQYV.

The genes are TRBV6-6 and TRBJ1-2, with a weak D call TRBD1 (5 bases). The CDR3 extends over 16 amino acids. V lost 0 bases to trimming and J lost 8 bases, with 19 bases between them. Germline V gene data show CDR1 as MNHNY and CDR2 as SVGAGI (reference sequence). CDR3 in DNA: TGTGCCAGCAGTTACTCCGCCGAGACTGGGGCTGGGGGCTACACCTTC. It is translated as CASSYSAETGAGGYTF.

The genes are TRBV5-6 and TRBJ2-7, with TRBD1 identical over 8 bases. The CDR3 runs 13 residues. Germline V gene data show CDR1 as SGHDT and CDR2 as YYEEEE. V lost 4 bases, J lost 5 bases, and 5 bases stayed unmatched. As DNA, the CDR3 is TGTGCCAGCAGCCGTCGGACAGGGAACGAGCAGTACTTC. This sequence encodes CASSRRTGNEQYF.

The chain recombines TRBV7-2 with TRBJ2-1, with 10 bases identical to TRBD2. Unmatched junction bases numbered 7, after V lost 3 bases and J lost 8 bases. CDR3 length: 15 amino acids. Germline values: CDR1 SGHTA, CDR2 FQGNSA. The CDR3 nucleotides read TGTGCCAGCAGCTTTCTAGCGGGAGCTGCTGATGAGCAGTTCTTC. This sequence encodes CASSFLAGAADEQFF.

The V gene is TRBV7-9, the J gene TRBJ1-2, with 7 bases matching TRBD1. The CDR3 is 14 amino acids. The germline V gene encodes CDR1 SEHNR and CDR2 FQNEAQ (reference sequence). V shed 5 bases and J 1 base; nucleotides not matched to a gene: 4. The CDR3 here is CASSPGTDNYGYTF. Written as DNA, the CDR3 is TGTGCCAGCAGCCCCGGGACAGATAACTATGGCTACACCTTC. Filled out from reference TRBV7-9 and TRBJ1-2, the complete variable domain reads DTGVSQNPRHKITKRGQNVTFRCDPISEHNRLYWYRQTLGQGPEFLTYFQNEAQLEKSRLLSDRFSAERPKGSFSTLEIQRTEQGDSAMYLCASSPGTDNYGYTFGSGTRLTVV.

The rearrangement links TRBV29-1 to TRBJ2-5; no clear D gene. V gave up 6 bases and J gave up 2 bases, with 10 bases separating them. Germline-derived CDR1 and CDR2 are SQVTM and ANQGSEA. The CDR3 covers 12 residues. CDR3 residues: CSVRQIQETQYF. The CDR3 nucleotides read TGCAGCGTGAGGCAGATACAAGAGACCCAGTACTTC.

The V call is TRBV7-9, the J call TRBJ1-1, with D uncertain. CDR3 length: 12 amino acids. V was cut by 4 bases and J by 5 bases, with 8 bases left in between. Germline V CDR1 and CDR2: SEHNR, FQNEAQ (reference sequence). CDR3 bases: TGTGCCAGCAGCTCCCAGTGGACTGAAGCTTTCTTT. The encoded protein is CASSSQWTEAFF.

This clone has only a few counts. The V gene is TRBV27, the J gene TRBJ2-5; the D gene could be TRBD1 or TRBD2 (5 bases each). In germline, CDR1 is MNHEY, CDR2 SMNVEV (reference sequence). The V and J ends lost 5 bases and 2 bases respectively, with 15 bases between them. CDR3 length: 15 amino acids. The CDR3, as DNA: TGTGCCAGCAGTGTAGGACGGGACGGACAAGAGACCCAGTACTTC. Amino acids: CASSVGRDGQETQYF.

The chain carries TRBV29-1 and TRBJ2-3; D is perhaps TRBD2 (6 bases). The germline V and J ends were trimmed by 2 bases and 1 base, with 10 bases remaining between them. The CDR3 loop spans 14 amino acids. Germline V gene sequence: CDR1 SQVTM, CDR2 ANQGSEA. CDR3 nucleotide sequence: TGCAGCGTTGAATCGGGGGATGGCACAGATACGCAGTATTTT. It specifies CSVESGDGTDTQYF.

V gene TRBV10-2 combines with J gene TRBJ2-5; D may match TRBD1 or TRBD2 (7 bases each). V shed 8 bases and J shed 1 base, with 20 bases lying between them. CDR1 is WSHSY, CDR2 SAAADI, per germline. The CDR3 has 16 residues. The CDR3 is CASRRQGGALQETQYF. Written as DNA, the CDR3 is TGCGCCAGCCGAAGACAGGGAGGGGCCCTCCAAGAGACCCAGTACTTC.